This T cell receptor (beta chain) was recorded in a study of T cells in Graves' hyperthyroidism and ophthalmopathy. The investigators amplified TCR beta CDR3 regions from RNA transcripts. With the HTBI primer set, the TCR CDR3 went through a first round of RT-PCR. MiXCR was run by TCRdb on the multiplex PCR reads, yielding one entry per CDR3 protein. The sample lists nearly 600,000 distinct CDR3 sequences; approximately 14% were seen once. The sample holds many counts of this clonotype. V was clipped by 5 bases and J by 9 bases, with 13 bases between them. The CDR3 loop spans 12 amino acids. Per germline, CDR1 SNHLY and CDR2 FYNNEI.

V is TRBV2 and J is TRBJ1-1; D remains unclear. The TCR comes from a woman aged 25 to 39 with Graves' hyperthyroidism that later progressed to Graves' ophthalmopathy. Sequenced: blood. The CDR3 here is CASSQPGSQAFF. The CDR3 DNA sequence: TGTGCCAGCAGTCAACCAGGCAGTCAAGCTTTCTTT.